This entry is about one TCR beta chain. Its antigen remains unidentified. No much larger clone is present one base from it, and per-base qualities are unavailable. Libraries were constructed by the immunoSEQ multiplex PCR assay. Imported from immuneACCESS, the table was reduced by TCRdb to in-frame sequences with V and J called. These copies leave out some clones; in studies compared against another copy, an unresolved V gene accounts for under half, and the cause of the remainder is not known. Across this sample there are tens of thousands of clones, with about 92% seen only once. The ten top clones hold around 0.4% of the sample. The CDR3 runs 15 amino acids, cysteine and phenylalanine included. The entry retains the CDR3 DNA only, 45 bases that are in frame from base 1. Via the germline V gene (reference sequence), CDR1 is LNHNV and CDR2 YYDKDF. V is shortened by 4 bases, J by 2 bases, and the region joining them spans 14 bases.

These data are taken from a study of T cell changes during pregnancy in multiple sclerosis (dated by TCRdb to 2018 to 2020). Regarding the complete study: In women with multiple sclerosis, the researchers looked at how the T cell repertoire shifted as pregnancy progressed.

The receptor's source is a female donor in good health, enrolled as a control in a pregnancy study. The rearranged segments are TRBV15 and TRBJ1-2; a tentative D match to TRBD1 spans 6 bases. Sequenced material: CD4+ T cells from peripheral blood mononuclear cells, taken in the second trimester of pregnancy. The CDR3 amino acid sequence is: CATSIDPGVNYGYTF. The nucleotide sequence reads TGTGCCACCAGCATAGACCCAGGGGTGAACTATGGCTACACCTTC. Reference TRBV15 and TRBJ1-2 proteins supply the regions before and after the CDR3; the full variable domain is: DAMVIQNPRYQVTQFGKPVTLSCSQTLNHNVMYWYQQKSSQAPKLLFHYYDKDFNNEADTPDNFQSRRPNTSFCFLDIRSPGLGDTAMYLCATSIDPGVNYGYTFGSGTRLTVV.